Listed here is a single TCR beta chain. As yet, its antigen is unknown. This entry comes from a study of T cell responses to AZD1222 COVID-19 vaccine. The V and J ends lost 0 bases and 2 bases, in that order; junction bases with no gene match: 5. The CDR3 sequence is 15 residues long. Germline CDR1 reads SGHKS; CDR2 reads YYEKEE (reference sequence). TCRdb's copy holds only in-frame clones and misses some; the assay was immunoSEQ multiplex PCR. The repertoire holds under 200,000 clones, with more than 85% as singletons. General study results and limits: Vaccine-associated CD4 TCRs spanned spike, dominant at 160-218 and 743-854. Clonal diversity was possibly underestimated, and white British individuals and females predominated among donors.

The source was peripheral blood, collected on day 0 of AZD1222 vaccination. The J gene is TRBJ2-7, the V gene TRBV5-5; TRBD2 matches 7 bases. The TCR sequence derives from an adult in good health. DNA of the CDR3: TGTGCCAGCAGCTTGGATCCTAGCGGTACCTACGAGCAGTACTTC. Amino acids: CASSLDPSGTYEQYF. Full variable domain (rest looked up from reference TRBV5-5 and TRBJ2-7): DAGVTQSPTHLIKTRGQQVTLRCSPISGHKSVSWYQQVLGQGPQFIFQYYEKEERGRGNFPDRFSARQFPNYSSELNVNALLLGDSALYLCASSLDPSGTYEQYFGPGTRLTVT.